These T cell receptor beta chains were read from a single sample in a study of cytomegalovirus exposure and HLA in healthy donors. Profiling relied on immunoSEQ multiplex PCR, and the TCRdb table lists in-frame clones only, not all of them. This sample has 150,000 to 200,000 clones, with approximately 80% found just once. The sample comprised PBMCs. These receptors all come from a woman younger than 35 in good health and CMV-seronegative. CDR3s include the opening cysteine and the closing phenylalanine or tryptophan. D genes are given only for firm matches. Only some rows state a clone size, as once, few, many or a class for expanded clones.

J gene | CDR3 length | D gene | clone size | V gene | CDR3 protein | CDR3 DNA
TRBJ1-1 | 17 | TRBD1 | - | TRBV5-1 | CASSSLLTGGSDTEAFF | TGCGCCAGCAGCTCACTCTTGACAGGGGGGTCGGACACTGAAGCTTTCTTT
TRBJ2-7 | 14 | - | - | TRBV5-1 | CASSLGFSSHEQYF | TGCGCCAGCAGCTTGGGGTTTAGCTCCCACGAGCAGTACTTC
TRBJ2-3 | 13 | TRBD1 | - | TRBV6-5 | CASSDEGAYTQYF | TGTGCCAGCAGTGACGAGGGGGCCTATACGCAGTATTTT
TRBJ2-4 | 17 | - | - | TRBV14 | CASSQGGPGGVKNIQYF | TGTGCCAGCAGCCAAGGGGGGCCGGGTGGAGTCAAAAACATTCAGTACTTC
TRBJ1-5 | 15 | - | once | TRBV19 | CASSNEGGRGQPQHF | TGTGCCAGTAGTAATGAGGGGGGGCGGGGTCAGCCCCAGCATTTT
TRBJ2-5 | 20 | TRBD2 | - | TRBV7-8 | CASSLGRTSGGARLRETQYF | TGTGCCAGCAGCTTAGGCCGGACTAGCGGGGGGGCCCGTTTACGAGAGACCCAGTACTTC
TRBJ2-7 | 14 | - | - | TRBV15 | CATSGRGGDYEQYF | TGTGCCACCAGCGGCCGTGGAGGGGACTACGAGCAGTACTTC
TRBJ2-3 | 17 | TRBD2 | - | TRBV19 | CASSVTYSGGAGNTQYF | TGTGCCAGTAGTGTCACCTATAGCGGGGGGGCCGGTAATACGCAGTATTTT
TRBJ1-2 | 15 | TRBD1 | few | TRBV30 | CARHTGTGVTYGYTF | TGTGCCCGACACACGGGGACAGGAGTTACCTATGGCTACACCTTC
TRBJ2-7 | 16 | - | - | TRBV11-2 | CASSSFSSGQPYEQYF | TGTGCCAGCAGCTCATTTTCCTCAGGACAGCCCTACGAGCAGTACTTC
TRBJ1-1 | 17 | - | - | TRBV7-9 | CASSIWGGRGSSTEAFF | TGTGCCAGCAGCATATGGGGGGGGAGGGGATCTAGCACTGAAGCTTTCTTT
TRBJ2-2 | 14 | TRBD1 | - | TRBV5-1 | CASSLDRAPGELFF | TGCGCCAGCAGCTTAGACAGGGCGCCCGGGGAGCTGTTTTTT
TRBJ2-4 | 12 | - | - | TRBV5-4 | CASSFGTGAIYF | -
TRBJ2-2 | 16 | TRBD1 | - | TRBV5-1 | CASSPVQDRSGGELFF | TGCGCCAGCAGCCCGGTCCAGGACAGGTCGGGCGGGGAGCTGTTTTTT
TRBJ2-1 | 14 | TRBD1 | once | TRBV25-1 | CASRDRGSYNEQFF | TGTGCCAGCAGGGACAGGGGCTCCTACAATGAGCAGTTCTTC
TRBJ1-1 | 17 | TRBD1 | - | TRBV5-1 | CASSLVGQGRLGTEAFF | TGCGCCAGCAGCTTGGTGGGACAGGGACGTTTGGGCACTGAAGCTTTCTTT
TRBJ1-1 | 14 | - | once | TRBV5-1 | CASSLQGPNTEAFF | TGCGCCAGCAGCTTACAGGGACCGAACACTGAAGCTTTCTTT
TRBJ2-7 | 16 | TRBD1 | - | TRBV7-9 | CSSSPPIRAGGIEQYF | TGTTCCAGCAGCCCTCCCATTAGGGCAGGGGGAATAGAGCAGTACTTC
TRBJ2-4 | 14 | - | - | TRBV6-5 | CASTATGGVNIQYF | TGTGCCAGCACCGCCACCGGCGGGGTTAACATTCAGTACTTC
TRBJ2-1 | 18 | TRBD2 | - | TRBV7-2 | CASSRWTSGATLGNEQFF | TGTGCCAGCAGCCGATGGACTAGCGGGGCTACCCTAGGAAATGAGCAGTTCTTC
TRBJ1-1 | 15 | - | - | TRBV5-5 | CASSLESGKGTEAFF | TGTGCCAGCAGCTTGGAGTCTGGGAAGGGGACTGAAGCTTTCTTT
TRBJ1-2 | 14 | TRBD1 | - | TRBV5-6 | CASLPAGTGYGYTF | TGTGCCAGCTTACCTGCAGGGACAGGCTATGGCTACACCTTC
TRBJ1-1 | 14 | - | - | TRBV25-1 | CASTDPGGYTEAFF | TGTGCCAGCACAGATCCTGGTGGCTACACTGAAGCTTTCTTT
TRBJ2-3 | 14 | - | - | TRBV6-5 | CASSYSSGTDTQYF | TGTGCCAGCAGTTACTCGTCGGGGACAGATACGCAGTATTTT
TRBJ2-7 | 14 | TRBD2 | - | TRBV29-1 | CSVEGLGGEYEQYF | TGCAGCGTTGAAGGCCTTGGGGGGGAGTACGAGCAGTACTTC
TRBJ2-3 | 13 | TRBD2 | once | TRBV6-5 | CASSRGVLDTQYF | TGTGCCAGCAGCCGGGGGGTCTTAGATACGCAGTATTTT
TRBJ2-2 | 18 | TRBD2 | - | TRBV4-1 | CASSHRKAGGSNTGELFF | TGCGCCAGCAGCCATCGTAAAGCGGGGGGTTCGAACACCGGGGAGCTGTTTTTT
TRBJ1-3 | 16 | - | - | TRBV19 | CASSIVGRLSGNTIYF | TGTGCCAGTAGTATAGTGGGGCGGCTCTCTGGAAACACCATATATTTT
TRBJ1-1 | 15 | TRBD1 | - | TRBV13 | CASSLRQGGNTEAFF | TGTGCCAGCAGCTTAAGGCAGGGGGGGAACACTGAAGCTTTCTTT
TRBJ2-1 | 15 | TRBD2 | - | TRBV6-4 | CASSGAGGRVDEQFF | TGTGCCAGCAGTGGCGCGGGGGGCCGGGTGGATGAGCAGTTCTTC
TRBJ1-3 | 15 | - | - | TRBV2 | CASSAGRGYGNTIYF | TGTGCCAGCAGTGCCGGGAGGGGCTATGGAAACACCATATATTTT
TRBJ2-1 | 12 | - | once | TRBV18 | CASSPPAGEQFF | TGTGCCAGCTCACCACCGGCGGGTGAGCAGTTCTTC
TRBJ2-1 | 18 | - | - | TRBV5-6 | CASSFLAAVPSSYNEQFF | TGTGCCAGCAGCTTCCTCGCGGCGGTCCCGAGCTCCTACAATGAGCAGTTCTTC
TRBJ2-7 | 14 | - | - | TRBV7-9 | CASSSTRAPYEQYF | TGTGCCAGCAGCTCAACGAGGGCCCCCTACGAGCAGTACTTC
TRBJ1-1 | 15 | - | - | TRBV6-1 | CASSLLGGESTEAFF | TGTGCCAGCAGCCTTCTGGGAGGCGAAAGCACTGAAGCTTTCTTT